Listed below are T cell receptor beta chains from one sample, sequenced in a study of blood T cell repertoires in COVID-19. Sequencing used immunoSEQ multiplex PCR; TCRdb keeps in-frame clones, though not all of them. The table shows some 40,000 clones, with roughly 75% occurring only once. Sequencing input: peripheral blood. The receptors come from a man aged 65-85 years with acute or convalescent COVID-19. Each CDR3 is given with its conserved first and last residue. A D gene is named only where the DNA matches it firmly. Only part of the rows carry a size: once, few, many, or a class if the clone is expanded.

. TRBJ2-7 few TRBV29-1 TGCAGCGTCGGTACGGGGTTCGAGCAGTACTTC CSVGTGFEQYF
TRBD1 TRBJ1-2 few TRBV11-2 TGTGCCAGCAGCTCTTGGGACAGGGGGGACTATGGCTACACCTTC CASSSWDRGDYGYTF
TRBD1 TRBJ2-7 . TRBV10-1 TGCGCCAGCAGTGAGGGTACGGACAGGAGAACCTACGAGCAGTACTTC CASSEGTDRRTYEQYF
. TRBJ1-1 . TRBV7-9 TGTGCCAGCACCTCTTACAGGCAGGGTGGTGGGACTGAAGCTTTCTTT CASTSYRQGGGTEAFF
. TRBJ1-1 . TRBV9 TGTGCCAGCAGCGTAACGGGGAGTTGGGGCACTGAAGCTTTCTTT CASSVTGSWGTEAFF
. TRBJ2-5 . TRBV5-1 TGCGCCAGCAGCTTGCAGGGGTCCTTCCAAGAGACCCAGTACTTC CASSLQGSFQETQYF
. TRBJ2-6 . TRBV7-6 TGTGCCAGCAGCTTAGCTCTAACCGGGACAAGGCTGCCTTCTGGGGCCAACGTCCTGACTTTC CASSLALTGTRLPSGANVLTF
. TRBJ1-1 . TRBV10-3 TGTGCTGTGCGGGGGGAGCTGAACACTGAAGCTTTCTTT CAVRGELNTEAFF
. TRBJ1-2 few TRBV29-1 TGCAGCGTTGATAGCGGGGGTGGGTCGCGTGGCTACACCTTC CSVDSGGGSRGYTF
TRBD2 TRBJ2-1 . TRBV19 TGTGCCAGTACTATGGCGGTAGCGGGAGGGAATGAGCAGTTCTTC CASTMAVAGGNEQFF
TRBD1 TRBJ1-1 . TRBV19 TGTGCCAGTACCACAGGGGGCACTGAAGCTTTCTTT CASTTGGTEAFF
TRBD2 TRBJ2-7 . TRBV6-2/TRBV6-3 TGTGCCAGCAGCTCATTACCGGGACTAGCGGGAGGGAACGAGCAGTACTTC CASSSLPGLAGGNEQYF
. TRBJ1-4 once TRBV2 TGTGCCAGCAGTGTTAATCCAACTAATGAAAAACTGTTTTTT CASSVNPTNEKLFF
TRBD2 TRBJ2-4 . TRBV5-1 TGCGCCAGCAGTCCCGCGGGAGGTGACGGCAAAAACATTCAGTACTTC CASSPAGGDGKNIQYF
. TRBJ2-1 . TRBV5-1 TGCGCCAGCAGTACCCAAGGGGACGCGGGGTTTAATGAGCAGTTCTTC CASSTQGDAGFNEQFF
. TRBJ1-2 . TRBV7-9 TGTGCCAGCAGCTTAGTTTTTAGCACAGGGACCTCCTCTAACTATGGCTACACCTTC CASSLVFSTGTSSNYGYTF
. TRBJ1-5 . TRBV30 TGTGCCTGGAAGCAATCGGGACGGGAGAATCAGCCCCAGCATTTT CAWKQSGRENQPQHF